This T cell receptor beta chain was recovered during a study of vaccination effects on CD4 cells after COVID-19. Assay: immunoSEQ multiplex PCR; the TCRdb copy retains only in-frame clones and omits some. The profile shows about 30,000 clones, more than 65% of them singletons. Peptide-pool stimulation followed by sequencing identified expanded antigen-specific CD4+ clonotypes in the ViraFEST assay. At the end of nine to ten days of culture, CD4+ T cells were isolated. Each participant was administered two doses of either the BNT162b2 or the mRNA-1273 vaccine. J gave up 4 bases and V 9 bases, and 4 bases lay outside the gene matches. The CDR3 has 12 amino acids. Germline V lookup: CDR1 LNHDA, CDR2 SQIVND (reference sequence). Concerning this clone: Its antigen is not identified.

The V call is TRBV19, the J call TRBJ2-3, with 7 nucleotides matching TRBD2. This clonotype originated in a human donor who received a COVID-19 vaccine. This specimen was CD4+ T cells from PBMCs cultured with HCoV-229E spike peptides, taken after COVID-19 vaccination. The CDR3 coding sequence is TGTGCCAGCCAAAGCGGGGCAGATACGCAGTATTTT. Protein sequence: CASQSGADTQYF.